The rows below give T cell receptor beta chains drawn from one sample of a study of T-cell memory formation after mild COVID-19. One entry per CDR3 protein results from TCRdb running MiXCR on the 5' RACE reads. The sample consists of about 350,000 distinct CDR3 sequences, about 13% of them appearing once. Sequences were obtained from PBMCs or a T cell subset sorted from them (not recorded which). These receptors were taken from a man aged 18 to 35 who had mild COVID-19 (a few samples of this study predate the infection). Cell type and time point are not known. The CDR3 runs from the conserved cysteine through the conserved F or W. D genes are given only for firm matches. The size entry is marked missing in some rows and otherwise reads once, few, many or a size class.

j_call v_call clone_size d_call cdr3_aa cdr3_nt
TRBJ1-6 TRBV12-3/TRBV12-4 . . CASSPDSFSSPLHF TGTGCCAGCAGCCCGGACAGCTTTAGTTCACCCCTCCACTTT
TRBJ1-1 TRBV9 . . CASSPTQGKGTEAFF TGTGCCAGCAGCCCCACACAGGGAAAGGGAACTGAAGCTTTCTTT
TRBJ1-4 TRBV12-3/TRBV12-4 few . CASSLHRDGKKLFF TGTGCCAGCAGTTTACACAGGGACGGAAAAAAACTGTTTTTT
TRBJ2-3 TRBV6-2/TRBV6-3 . . CASSTPTTADTQYF TGTGCCAGCAGTACCCCCACGACGGCAGATACGCAGTATTTT
TRBJ2-7 TRBV5-1 few TRBD1 CASSSGQARTYEQYF TGCGCCAGCAGCTCCGGACAGGCGAGAACGTACGAGCAGTACTTC
TRBJ2-3 TRBV12-3/TRBV12-4 few . CASSLGPGGSSTDTQYF TGTGCCAGCAGTTTAGGTCCCGGGGGCTCTAGCACAGATACGCAGTATTTT
TRBJ2-1 TRBV12-3/TRBV12-4 . . CASSHSGRAYTVEQFF TGTGCCAGCAGCCACTCCGGCAGGGCGTATACAGTTGAGCAGTTCTTC
TRBJ2-7 TRBV5-6 . . CASSWTRSYEQYF TGTGCCAGCAGCTGGACAAGATCCTACGAGCAGTACTTC
TRBJ2-1 TRBV7-9 few . CASSLGARRGSYNEQFF TGTGCCAGCAGCTTAGGTGCCCGGAGGGGCTCCTACAATGAGCAGTTCTTC
TRBJ2-7 TRBV6-5 . TRBD2 CASRGTSVSSYEQYF TGTGCCAGCAGGGGCACTAGCGTCTCGTCCTACGAGCAGTACTTC
TRBJ2-2 TRBV27 few . CASSLLWLSGGRDTGELFF TGTGCCAGCAGTTTACTGTGGCTTTCCGGGGGCCGGGACACCGGGGAGCTGTTTTTT
TRBJ2-3 TRBV4-3 few . CASSQDRGVLDTQYF TGCGCCAGCAGCCAAGATAGAGGCGTTCTAGATACGCAGTATTTT
TRBJ2-7 TRBV4-3 . TRBD2 CASSRLASGTYEQYF TGCGCCAGCTCCCGTCTGGCTAGCGGCACCTACGAGCAGTACTTC
TRBJ2-7 TRBV12-3/TRBV12-4 few TRBD1 CAISLRGQAYEQYF TGTGCCATCTCTCTCCGGGGACAGGCCTACGAGCAGTACTTC
TRBJ1-1 TRBV7-9 many . CASSSPGRNTEAFF TGTGCCAGCAGCTCCCCGGGGAGGAACACTGAAGCTTTCTTT
TRBJ2-3 TRBV2 few . CASIFGEPSTDTQYF TGTGCCAGCATTTTCGGGGAACCAAGCACAGATACGCAGTATTTT
TRBJ1-1 TRBV28 few TRBD1 CASSWTGQITEAFF TGTGCCAGCAGTTGGACAGGGCAGATCACTGAAGCTTTCTTT
TRBJ2-3 TRBV6-2/TRBV6-3 few . CASRSGPYTQYF TGTGCCAGCCGGAGCGGGCCCTATACGCAGTATTTT
TRBJ2-3 TRBV7-2 many . CASSLAPGQTTDTQYF TGTGCCAGCAGCTTAGCCCCAGGACAAACCACAGATACGCAGTATTTT
TRBJ1-5 TRBV20-1 once TRBD1 CSALRGTGGGQPQHF TGCAGTGCCCTCCGGGGGACAGGGGGCGGTCAGCCCCAGCATTTT
TRBJ1-5 TRBV30 . . CAWSVEGDQPQHF TGTGCCTGGAGTGTCGAGGGGGATCAGCCCCAGCATTTT
TRBJ1-2 TRBV5-5 . . CASSRQDANYGYTF TGTGCCAGCAGCCGTCAGGACGCGAACTATGGCTACACCTTC
TRBJ1-4 TRBV20-1 . . CSASRTSREKLFF TGCAGTGCTAGCAGAACGAGTAGGGAAAAACTGTTTTTT
TRBJ1-4 TRBV9 few . CASSLTGNVNEKLFF TGTGCCAGCAGCCTAACAGGGAATGTTAATGAAAAACTGTTTTTT
TRBJ2-1 TRBV5-1 many . CATNGGNEQFF TGCGCCACGAATGGGGGCAATGAGCAGTTCTTC
TRBJ2-1 TRBV7-3 few . CASSIAESSYNEQFF TGTGCCAGCAGCATAGCGGAAAGCTCCTACAATGAGCAGTTCTTC
TRBJ2-2 TRBV7-9 few . CASSPDYLGPGELFF TGTGCCAGCAGCCCGGACTACCTAGGACCCGGGGAGCTGTTTTTT
TRBJ2-3 TRBV10-2 . TRBD2 CASRGTSGGTDTQYF TGCGCCAGCAGGGGAACTAGCGGGGGGACAGATACGCAGTATTTT
TRBJ1-2 TRBV7-2 . TRBD1 CASTRASGTGERYTF TGTGCCAGCACCCGGGCCTCCGGGACAGGAGAGCGCTACACCTTC
TRBJ1-5 TRBV6-1 few . CASSVDRLGQPQHF TGTGCCAGCAGTGTCGACAGGCTAGGTCAGCCCCAGCATTTT
TRBJ2-7 TRBV2 . TRBD2 CAIIGLAGAITYEQYF TGTGCCATAATCGGACTAGCGGGGGCCATAACCTACGAGCAGTACTTC
TRBJ2-1 TRBV2 few TRBD2 CASSDISGGAYNEQFF TGTGCCAGCAGTGATATTAGCGGGGGGGCCTACAATGAGCAGTTCTTC
TRBJ1-5 TRBV20-1 . . CSARVGLGNQPQHF TGCAGTGCTAGAGTTGGCTTGGGCAATCAGCCCCAGCATTTT
TRBJ2-7 TRBV5-4 many TRBD1 CASSSGQGNEQYF TGTGCCAGCAGCTCCGGACAGGGTAACGAGCAGTACTTC
TRBJ2-5 TRBV7-2 once TRBD2 CASSRLAGEGETQYF TGTGCCAGCAGCCGACTAGCGGGGGAGGGGGAGACCCAGTACTTC
TRBJ1-1 TRBV7-9 . . CASSASLWNGEAFF TGTGCCAGCAGCGCATCTCTGTGGAACGGGGAAGCTTTCTTT